The 23 T cell receptor beta chains below were found in one sample sequenced in a study of cytomegalovirus exposure and HLA in healthy donors. The PCR was carried out with 60 Vbeta primers and 13 Jbeta primers. Sequenced by immunoSEQ multiplex PCR; TCRdb stores in-frame clones only, minus some. The sample yields about 120,000 clones, approximately 76% seen once. Input material: PBMCs. The source is a man between 60 and 70 years old in good health and CMV-seropositive.

This clone has more than one count but fewer than ten. This rearrangement joins TRBV6-1 to TRBJ2-2; no firm D call. The CDR3 loop spans 15 amino acids. Per the germline V gene, CDR1 is MNHNS and CDR2 is SASEGT. Trimming removed 5 bases at V and 0 bases at J, with 10 bases between. CDR3 amino acids: CASSSGISNTGELFF. In nucleotides, the CDR3 is TGTGCCAGCAGTTCGGGTATATCGAACACCGGGGAGCTGTTTTTT.

The V and J genes are TRBV28 and TRBJ2-7; TRBD1 agrees at 7 bases. The CDR3 is made up of 14 amino acids. Germline CDR1 reads MDHEN; CDR2 reads SYDVKM. Trimming took 11 bases from V and 4 from J; bases not matched to a gene: 14. The CDR3 DNA reads TGTGCCGGCCCCGAGAGGGGGCGATCGTACGAGCAGTACTTC. Protein: CAGPERGRSYEQYF.

In its sample, this clone was seen a few times. V usage is TRBV9 and J usage is TRBJ1-3, with a weak D call TRBD1 (6 bases). Trimming left V 4 bases short and J 2 bases short, with 16 bases between. From germline, CDR1 is SGDLS and CDR2 YYNGEE. The CDR3 loop spans 16 amino acids. CDR3 in DNA: TGTGCCAGCAGCTCCGGTGGATGGGGGCCTGGAAACACCATATATTTT. Translating it yields CASSSGGWGPGNTIYF.

The J gene is TRBJ1-1, the V gene TRBV5-6, with 8 bases fitting TRBD1. CDR1 is SGHDT and CDR2 is YYEEEE in the germline V gene. The V and J ends lost 3 bases and 5 bases, in that order; junction bases with no gene match: 18. The CDR3 is made up of 18 amino acids. In DNA form, the CDR3 reads TGTGCCAGCAGCTCCCCCGGACAGGGAGGAGATGTAGAAACTGAAGCTTTCTTT. Translating it yields CASSSPGQGGDVETEAFF.

The gene calls are TRBV11-2 and TRBJ2-3; 11 bases match TRBD2. Germline CDR1 is SGHAT and CDR2 is FQNNGV. The CDR3 totals 15 residues. Trimming removed 3 bases from V and 4 bases from J; junction bases left unmatched: 3. CDR3 amino acids: CASSFTSGSPDTQYF. CDR3 DNA sequence: TGTGCCAGCAGCTTTACTAGCGGGAGCCCAGATACGCAGTATTTT.

The rearrangement links TRBV5-5 to TRBJ2-3, with TRBD2 matching 7 bases. Per germline, CDR1 SGHKS and CDR2 YYEKEE (reference sequence). Trimming took 5 bases from V and 2 from J; bases not matched to a gene: 11. CDR3 length equals 16 residues. Here the CDR3 reads CASRATAGMPTDTQYF. DNA of the CDR3: TGTGCCAGCAGGGCTACAGCGGGGATGCCCACAGATACGCAGTATTTT.

V and J are TRBV25-1 and TRBJ1-2; D is perhaps TRBD1 (5 bases). CDR3 size: 14 residues. The germline V and J ends were trimmed by 0 bases and 4 bases, with 9 bases remaining between them. Per germline, CDR1 MGHDK and CDR2 SYGVNS. The CDR3: CASSEYREAYGYTF. The CDR3 DNA reads TGTGCCAGCAGTGAATACAGGGAGGCCTATGGCTACACCTTC.

The genes are TRBV5-1 and TRBJ1-2; TRBD1 agrees at 8 bases. The CDR3 has 12 residues. Trimming removed 6 bases from V and 6 bases from J; junction bases left unmatched: 4. Looked up from germline, CDR1 is SGHRS and CDR2 is YFSETQ. The CDR3 sequence: CASTTGGNGYTF. The DNA for the CDR3 is TGCGCCAGCACAACAGGGGGAAATGGCTACACCTTC.

This clone has just a few counts. This rearrangement joins TRBV6-1 to TRBJ1-1, with D perhaps TRBD1 (5 bases). Germline V gene data show CDR1 as MNHNS and CDR2 as SASEGT. V lost 6 bases to trimming and J lost 5 bases, with 13 bases between them. The CDR3 covers 13 residues. CDR3: CASSQRGYTEAFF. DNA of the CDR3: TGTGCCAGCAGCCAAAGGGGATATACTGAAGCTTTCTTT.

The chain has TRBV5-1 and TRBJ2-3, with a possible D match to TRBD1 (6 bases). Germline CDR1 reads SGHRS; CDR2 reads YFSETQ. V was trimmed by 4 bases and J by 2 bases, leaving 11 bases between them. This CDR3 has 14 residues. The CDR3 loop reads CASSPDSYTDTQYF. CDR3 bases: TGCGCCAGCAGCCCGGACAGCTACACAGATACGCAGTATTTT. Full variable domain (rest looked up from reference TRBV5-1 and TRBJ2-3): KAGVTQTPRYLIKTRGQQVTLSCSPISGHRSVSWYQQTPGQGLQFLFEYFSETQRNKGNFPGRFSGRQFSNSRSEMNVSTLELGDSALYLCASSPDSYTDTQYFGPGTRLTVL.

This clone was seen a few times. V usage is TRBV6-1 and J usage is TRBJ1-5; no reliable D call. Trimming took off 3 bases at V and 9 bases at J, with 9 bases between the two ends. From germline, CDR1 is MNHNS and CDR2 SASEGT. This CDR3 has 12 residues. The CDR3 is CASSDTHLPQHF. The CDR3, as DNA: TGTGCCAGCAGTGACACCCACTTGCCCCAGCATTTT.

The genes are TRBV11-2 and TRBJ1-1; maybe TRBD1 (5 bases). The ends were cut back, 4 bases at V and 1 base at J, with 13 bases in the middle. The length of the CDR3 is 15 residues. From germline, CDR1 is SGHAT and CDR2 FQNNGV. The CDR3 DNA reads as TGTGCCAGCAGCTCCCTGGGGGGAAAGAACACTGAAGCTTTCTTT. Translation: CASSSLGGKNTEAFF.

V usage is TRBV30 and J usage is TRBJ1-1; a possible D gene is TRBD1 (5 bases). Trimming took off 4 bases at V and 4 bases at J, with 16 bases between the two ends. CDR3 length: 14 amino acids. CDR1 is GTSNPN, CDR2 SVGIG, per germline (reference sequence). CDR3 bases: TGTGCCTGGACCTGGAAGGGGCGAATCACTGAAGCTTTCTTT. Its translation: CAWTWKGRITEAFF.

This rearrangement joins TRBV7-9 to TRBJ1-1; possible D gene TRBD1, 5 bases. The CDR3 covers 15 residues. Germline assignment: CDR1 SEHNR and CDR2 FQNEAQ (reference sequence). V was shortened by 1 base and J by 3 bases, with 12 bases between the two germline ends. Here the CDR3 reads CASSLDPWGDTEAFF. DNA of the CDR3: TGTGCCAGCAGCTTAGACCCCTGGGGGGACACTGAAGCTTTCTTT.

The J gene is TRBJ2-7, the V gene TRBV4-1, with TRBD1 identical over 10 bases. Germline CDR1 reads MGHRA; CDR2 reads YSYEKL. Germline trimming cut 3 bases from V and 0 bases from J; bases unmatched to any gene: 8. The CDR3 is 17 residues long. For the CDR3, the DNA is TGCGCCAGCAGCCATGCCGGGACAGGGGCCGTCTCCTACGAGCAGTACTTC. It is translated as CASSHAGTGAVSYEQYF.

The V call is TRBV6-1, the J call TRBJ2-3; TRBD2 aligns across 11 bases. This CDR3 region has 19 residues. V was clipped by 2 bases and J by 2 bases; unmatched bases: 12. Germline assignment: CDR1 MNHNS and CDR2 SASEGT. The DNA of the CDR3 is TGTGCCAGCAGTGAATACCCAATGGGGACTAGCGGAATCACAGATACGCAGTATTTT. This encodes CASSEYPMGTSGITDTQYF.

CDR3 amino acids: CASSALPRETQYF. The CDR3, as DNA: TGTGCCAGCAGCGCACTCCCTCGGGAGACCCAGTACTTC. The gene calls are TRBV9 and TRBJ2-5; D call uncertain. The CDR3 runs 13 residues. In germline, CDR1 is SGDLS, CDR2 YYNGEE. The V and J ends lost 3 bases and 5 bases respectively, with 11 bases between them.

A few counts support this clone. The CDR3 DNA is TGTGCCAGCAGCACCATCGGGGGGGCTTACACTGAAGCTTTCTTT. As protein: CASSTIGGAYTEAFF. This sequence joins TRBV11-1 and TRBJ1-1; perhaps TRBD1 as D (6 bases). CDR1 is SGHAT and CDR2 is FQDESV in the germline V gene (reference sequence). The CDR3 is 15 residues long. V dropped 5 bases and J dropped 3 bases, with 16 bases sitting between them. The whole variable domain, filled in from reference TRBV11-1 and TRBJ1-1, reads EAEVAQSPRYKITEKSQAVAFWCDPISGHATLYWYRQILGQGPELLVQFQDESVVDDSQLPKDRFSAERLKGVDSTLKIQPAELGDSAMYLCASSTIGGAYTEAFFGQGTRLTVV.

V is TRBV5-1 and J is TRBJ1-5, with 9 bases fitting TRBD1. The V segment lost 1 base and the J segment 6 bases; nucleotides outside the gene matches: 5. The CDR3 is made up of 15 amino acids. Germline V gene data show CDR1 as SGHRS and CDR2 as YFSETQ. The CDR3 DNA reads as TGCGCCAGCAGCTTGTTGGGACAGGGACTTCAGCCCCAGCATTTT. Encoded protein: CASSLLGQGLQPQHF.

The sample holds a few counts of this clone. This chain uses TRBV11-1 with TRBJ2-3; TRBD1 matches at 7 bases. CDR3 length: 14 residues. Trimming at V came to 7 bases and at J to 5 bases, leaving 9 bases not matched to a gene. Germline lookup yields CDR1 SGHAT and CDR2 FQDESV (reference sequence). This CDR3 is CASILDRAGDTQYF. The CDR3 DNA reads as TGTGCCAGCATCCTAGACAGGGCGGGAGATACGCAGTATTTT.

V is TRBV11-3 and J is TRBJ2-1; 9 bases are shared with TRBD1. The CDR3 extends over 17 amino acids. V lost 1 base to trimming and J lost 0 bases; unmatched junction nucleotides: 4. The germline CDR1 and CDR2 sequences are SGHNT and YENEEA. CDR3 loop: CASSLGTGAISYNEQFF. The CDR3 DNA is TGTGCCAGCAGCTTAGGGACAGGGGCAATCTCCTACAATGAGCAGTTCTTC.

The J gene is TRBJ2-1, the V gene TRBV7-3; 8 bases line up with TRBD1. Germline V gene sequence: CDR1 SGHTA, CDR2 FQGTGA. V lost 2 bases and J lost 3; bases outside the gene matches: 6. This CDR3 contains 16 residues. CDR3 DNA sequence: TGTGCCAGCAGCTTATATCCGGGACAGGACTACAATGAGCAGTTCTTC. This codes for CASSLYPGQDYNEQFF.

This chain connects TRBV2 to TRBJ1-4, with no clear D. The V gene's germline CDR1 is SNHLY and CDR2 FYNNEI. The CDR3 is 15 residues long. Deletions cut 6 bases from V and 0 bases from J, with 11 bases between. CDR3 nucleotides: TGTGCCAGCAGGTCTTACGGGGCAACTAATGAAAAACTGTTTTTT. This encodes CASRSYGATNEKLFF.